A selection of T cell receptor beta chains follows, all from one sample in a study of blood T cell repertoires in COVID-19. The table came from immunoSEQ multiplex PCR; TCRdb's copy has only in-frame clones and leaves some out. The sample has almost 100,000 clones, more than 75% seen once; the top ten hold approximately 10%. The sample consisted of peripheral blood. Receptor source: a man between 45 and 60 years old with acute or convalescent COVID-19. CDR3s include the opening cysteine and the closing phenylalanine or tryptophan. A D gene is named only where the DNA matches it firmly. Clone size is given for some rows only: seen once, a few or many times, or a class if the clone is expanded.

CDR3 DNA: TGCGCCAGCAGCCCTCGACAGGGTTCGGGGGAGCAGTACTTC; CDR3 protein: CASSPRQGSGEQYF; clone size: -; V gene: TRBV5-1; J gene: TRBJ2-7; D gene: TRBD1
CDR3 DNA: TGTGCCAGCAGTGTCCTCGGGACAGGATCTAACTATGGCTACACCTTC; CDR3 protein: CASSVLGTGSNYGYTF; clone size: -; V gene: TRBV6-1; J gene: TRBJ1-2; D gene: TRBD1
CDR3 DNA: TGTGCCAGCAGCCAAGAAAGGGGCCAGGAGCCTAACTATGGCTACACCTTC; CDR3 protein: CASSQERGQEPNYGYTF; clone size: -; V gene: TRBV3-1/TRBV3-2; J gene: TRBJ1-2; D gene: -
CDR3 DNA: TGTGCCAGCAGTCTGAGCGGGAGTTCCTACAATGAGCAGTTCTTC; CDR3 protein: CASSLSGSSYNEQFF; clone size: -; V gene: TRBV3-1/TRBV3-2; J gene: TRBJ2-1; D gene: TRBD2
CDR3 DNA: TGTGCTAGCAGCTTGGGACTAGGAACCGCCGGGGAGCTGTTTTTT; CDR3 protein: CASSLGLGTAGELFF; clone size: -; V gene: TRBV7-7; J gene: TRBJ2-2; D gene: TRBD2
CDR3 DNA: TGTGCCAGCAGCCCCATGTGGACAGGGGGGAGAACTAATGAAAAACTGTTTTTT; CDR3 protein: CASSPMWTGGRTNEKLFF; clone size: few; V gene: TRBV3-1/TRBV3-2; J gene: TRBJ1-4; D gene: TRBD1
CDR3 DNA: TGTGCCAGTAATCCCAGGGGAGAGGGCTACACCTTC; CDR3 protein: CASNPRGEGYTF; clone size: -; V gene: TRBV19; J gene: TRBJ1-2; D gene: -
CDR3 DNA: TGCGCCAGCAGCTTCGGCAGGGGCGGTTGGGCGGGAGTCACAGATACGCAGTATTTT; CDR3 protein: CASSFGRGGWAGVTDTQYF; clone size: -; V gene: TRBV5-1; J gene: TRBJ2-3; D gene: -
CDR3 DNA: TGCGCCAGCAGCCAAGCGACTAGCGGATCCACAGATACGCAGTATTTT; CDR3 protein: CASSQATSGSTDTQYF; clone size: -; V gene: TRBV4-1; J gene: TRBJ2-3; D gene: TRBD2
CDR3 DNA: TGTGCCAGCAGTGATGCACTAGCGGGAGTTAATTGGGAGCAGTTCTTC; CDR3 protein: CASSDALAGVNWEQFF; clone size: -; V gene: TRBV2; J gene: TRBJ2-1; D gene: TRBD2
CDR3 DNA: TGTGCCAGCAGTTTCAAGCGGGGCCCCCCCTACAATGAGCAGTTCTTC; CDR3 protein: CASSFKRGPPYNEQFF; clone size: -; V gene: TRBV6-5; J gene: TRBJ2-1; D gene: TRBD2
CDR3 DNA: TGTGCCAGCAGTCTGATCTACGGGACTAGCAAAGAGACCCAGTACTTC; CDR3 protein: CASSLIYGTSKETQYF; clone size: -; V gene: TRBV21-1; J gene: TRBJ2-5; D gene: -
CDR3 DNA: TGTGCCAGCAGCCCGGGAAACCCCTATGGCTACACCTTC; CDR3 protein: CASSPGNPYGYTF; clone size: -; V gene: TRBV11-2; J gene: TRBJ1-2; D gene: -
CDR3 DNA: TGTGCCAGCAGTCCAGACATTGGGGCCAACGTCCTGACTTTC; CDR3 protein: CASSPDIGANVLTF; clone size: -; V gene: TRBV27; J gene: TRBJ2-6; D gene: -
CDR3 DNA: TGCGCCAGCAGTGAGTCTGGCAGGTACGAGCAGTACTTC; CDR3 protein: CASSESGRYEQYF; clone size: -; V gene: TRBV10-1; J gene: TRBJ2-7; D gene: -
CDR3 DNA: TGTGCCAGCAGAATCGGGGATCCGAACACTGAAGCTTTCTTT; CDR3 protein: CASRIGDPNTEAFF; clone size: -; V gene: TRBV6-5; J gene: TRBJ1-1; D gene: -
CDR3 DNA: TGTGCCAGCCGGGACCCGGAGGGCCGCCATGAGCAGTTCTTC; CDR3 protein: CASRDPEGRHEQFF; clone size: -; V gene: TRBV27; J gene: TRBJ2-1; D gene: -
CDR3 DNA: TGTGCCAGCAGCCAAGACAGGGGCGTTTCTAACTATGGCTACACCTTC; CDR3 protein: CASSQDRGVSNYGYTF; clone size: -; V gene: TRBV14; J gene: TRBJ1-2; D gene: -
CDR3 DNA: TGTGCCTGGAGACCACAACCACTAGCGCCCTACAATGAGCAGTTCTTC; CDR3 protein: CAWRPQPLAPYNEQFF; clone size: -; V gene: TRBV30; J gene: TRBJ2-1; D gene: TRBD2
CDR3 DNA: TGTGCCAGCAGCCGAGCCACGAGGTTTGGGACTGAAGCTTTCTTT; CDR3 protein: CASSRATRFGTEAFF; clone size: -; V gene: TRBV11-3; J gene: TRBJ1-1; D gene: -
CDR3 DNA: TGTGCCAGCAGCTTAGAGTTGGACATTCTAGGGAGCAATCAGCCCCAGCATTTT; CDR3 protein: CASSLELDILGSNQPQHF; clone size: -; V gene: TRBV7-2; J gene: TRBJ1-5; D gene: -
CDR3 DNA: TGTGCCAGCAGCTTAGATAGGACTAGCGGGAGGTTCAGCACAGATACGCAGTATTTT; CDR3 protein: CASSLDRTSGRFSTDTQYF; clone size: -; V gene: TRBV11-3; J gene: TRBJ2-3; D gene: TRBD2
CDR3 DNA: TGTGCCAGCAGATACTGGACAGGATATAATTCACCCCTCCACTTT; CDR3 protein: CASRYWTGYNSPLHF; clone size: -; V gene: TRBV11-2; J gene: TRBJ1-6; D gene: TRBD1
CDR3 DNA: TGCGCCAGCAGCCCGGGGAGGCCCTCCTACGAGCAGTACTTC; CDR3 protein: CASSPGRPSYEQYF; clone size: -; V gene: TRBV5-1; J gene: TRBJ2-7; D gene: -
CDR3 DNA: TGTGCCAGCAGTTACCGTCGACAGGGGGCGGTACTGAACACTGAAGCTTTCTTT; CDR3 protein: CASSYRRQGAVLNTEAFF; clone size: -; V gene: TRBV27; J gene: TRBJ1-1; D gene: TRBD1
CDR3 DNA: TGTGCCAGTAGTCCGGGGTCTAGCAATCAGCCCCAGCATTTT; CDR3 protein: CASSPGSSNQPQHF; clone size: -; V gene: TRBV19; J gene: TRBJ1-5; D gene: -
CDR3 DNA: TGTGCCAGCAGAATGTTTGGGCACCCCAACGAGCAGTACTTC; CDR3 protein: CASRMFGHPNEQYF; clone size: once; V gene: TRBV6-4; J gene: TRBJ2-7; D gene: -
CDR3 DNA: TGCGCCAGCAGCCGATACAGGGACGACACTGAAGCTTTCTTT; CDR3 protein: CASSRYRDDTEAFF; clone size: once; V gene: TRBV4-1; J gene: TRBJ1-1; D gene: -
CDR3 DNA: TGTGCCAGCAGGAGGACAGGGAGTGCCGACGGCTACACCTTC; CDR3 protein: CASRRTGSADGYTF; clone size: -; V gene: TRBV6-6; J gene: TRBJ1-2; D gene: TRBD1
CDR3 DNA: TGTGCCAGCAGCGTGTATTGGGACAGTTCTTCTGCCGGGGCCAACGTCCTGACTTTC; CDR3 protein: CASSVYWDSSSAGANVLTF; clone size: -; V gene: TRBV7-6; J gene: TRBJ2-6; D gene: TRBD1
CDR3 DNA: TGCGCCAGCAGCGGAGGACAGCTCACCCCCGGGTACACCTTC; CDR3 protein: CASSGGQLTPGYTF; clone size: -; V gene: TRBV4-1; J gene: TRBJ1-2; D gene: -
CDR3 DNA: TGTGCCAGCAGCTTAGTAGGGGACAGGAAGAATACGCAGTATTTT; CDR3 protein: CASSLVGDRKNTQYF; clone size: -; V gene: TRBV11-2; J gene: TRBJ2-3; D gene: TRBD1
CDR3 DNA: TGTGCCAGCAGTTACTCGACAGGGCCCTACGAGCAGTACTTC; CDR3 protein: CASSYSTGPYEQYF; clone size: -; V gene: TRBV6-2/TRBV6-3; J gene: TRBJ2-7; D gene: TRBD1
CDR3 DNA: TGTGCCAGCAGTTTTGGCGGGGGGTATGAGCAGTTCTTC; CDR3 protein: CASSFGGGYEQFF; clone size: -; V gene: TRBV7-2; J gene: TRBJ2-1; D gene: TRBD2
CDR3 DNA: TGTGCCAGCAGCTTGGAAGTCGGCACTGAAGCTTTCTTT; CDR3 protein: CASSLEVGTEAFF; clone size: -; V gene: TRBV5-4; J gene: TRBJ1-1; D gene: -
CDR3 DNA: TGTGCCAGCAGCACAACACTAGCGGGAGCCACAGATACGCAGTATTTT; CDR3 protein: CASSTTLAGATDTQYF; clone size: -; V gene: TRBV5-4; J gene: TRBJ2-3; D gene: TRBD2
CDR3 DNA: TGTGCCAGCAGTCCCCGAGGTGACTACGAGCAGTACTTC; CDR3 protein: CASSPRGDYEQYF; clone size: -; V gene: TRBV25-1; J gene: TRBJ2-7; D gene: -
CDR3 DNA: TGTGCCAGCAGTTACAGCCCGGCGGGACAGGCATATTTT; CDR3 protein: CASSYSPAGQAYF; clone size: -; V gene: TRBV6-5; J gene: TRBJ1-3; D gene: TRBD1
CDR3 DNA: TGTGCCAGCAGCCGGCAAGCGGGAGGAGCCGGGGAGCTGTTTTTT; CDR3 protein: CASSRQAGGAGELFF; clone size: -; V gene: TRBV3-1/TRBV3-2; J gene: TRBJ2-2; D gene: TRBD2
CDR3 DNA: TGTGCCAGCGGGGAGACTAGCGGGGGCACAGATACGCAGTATTTT; CDR3 protein: CASGETSGGTDTQYF; clone size: -; V gene: TRBV6-5; J gene: TRBJ2-3; D gene: TRBD2
CDR3 DNA: TGTGCCAGCAGCTCCGGACAGGGGTTCAACAATGAGCAGTTCTTC; CDR3 protein: CASSSGQGFNNEQFF; clone size: -; V gene: TRBV5-5; J gene: TRBJ2-1; D gene: TRBD1
CDR3 DNA: TGCGCCAGCAGCCAAGATCCGGGACAGGGGTTGCGCGAGCAGTACTTC; CDR3 protein: CASSQDPGQGLREQYF; clone size: -; V gene: TRBV4-1; J gene: TRBJ2-7; D gene: TRBD1
CDR3 DNA: TGTGCCACCAGTCGACAGGGCAATCAGCCCCAGCATTTT; CDR3 protein: CATSRQGNQPQHF; clone size: -; V gene: TRBV24-1; J gene: TRBJ1-5; D gene: -
CDR3 DNA: TGTGCCAGCAGAATACAGGTTGACTACAATGAGCAGTTCTTC; CDR3 protein: CASRIQVDYNEQFF; clone size: few; V gene: TRBV6-5; J gene: TRBJ2-1; D gene: -
CDR3 DNA: TGTGCCAGCAGCCAAGAGGGTAGCTCCAATGAGCAGTTCTTC; CDR3 protein: CASSQEGSSNEQFF; clone size: -; V gene: TRBV3-1/TRBV3-2; J gene: TRBJ2-1; D gene: -